Following are 20 T cell receptor beta chains from one sample sequenced in a study of T-cell reconstitution after alpha-beta-depleted transplantation in children. Researchers prepared the TCRbeta library using unique molecular identifiers, the study reports. TCRdb reprocessed the PCR reads with MiXCR, giving one entry per CDR3 protein. The sample lists around 250,000 distinct CDR3 sequences; 9.9% were seen once. This specimen consisted of PBMCs from the stem cell graft donor, obtained from the stem cell graft. The receptor set was obtained from a human donor who donated a stem cell graft to a child with SCID.

The table lists this clonotype with a few counts. The rearrangement links TRBV20-1 to TRBJ2-7; D tentatively fits TRBD1 or TRBD2 (6 bases each). Trimming took off 1 base at V and 3 bases at J, with 16 bases between the two ends. This CDR3 spans 15 amino acids. Germline lookup yields CDR1 DFQATT and CDR2 SNEGSKA (reference sequence). The CDR3 sequence: CSARGVGGHHYEQYF. The CDR3 nucleotides read TGCAGTGCTAGAGGGGTGGGGGGACACCACTACGAGCAGTACTTC.

This CDR3 is CASSLVGGPNAGELFF. The DNA for the CDR3 is TGCGCCAGCAGCTTGGTCGGGGGGCCTAACGCCGGGGAGCTGTTTTTT. This chain joins TRBV5-1 and TRBJ2-2, with a possible D match to TRBD2 (7 bases). V shed 0 bases and J shed 6 bases, with 15 bases lying between them. Germline assignment: CDR1 SGHRS and CDR2 YFSETQ. The CDR3 totals 16 residues.

This clonotype was counted at least ten times. The chain combines TRBV7-9 with TRBJ2-3; 7 bases are a match to TRBD1. The CDR3 length is 14 residues. V was pared by 4 bases and J by 3 bases, with 4 bases of the junction left unmatched. CDR1 and CDR2 (germline): SEHNR, FQNEAQ (reference sequence). In nucleotides, the CDR3 is TGTGCCAGCAGCTCACAGGGGTCGACAGATACGCAGTATTTT. Translation: CASSSQGSTDTQYF.

The chain couples TRBV10-3 to TRBJ2-2; TRBD1 matches 7 bases. CDR1 and CDR2 (germline): ENHRY, SYGVKD. CDR3 length: 15 amino acids. J gave up 4 bases and V 3 bases, and 5 bases lay outside the gene matches. Written as DNA, the CDR3 is TGTGCCATCAGTGAAGACAGGGACGGCACCGGGGAGCTGTTTTTT. Amino acids: CAISEDRDGTGELFF.

The genes are TRBV15 and TRBJ2-1; D unresolved. There are 13 residues in the CDR3. Looked up from germline, CDR1 is LNHNV and CDR2 is YYDKDF (reference sequence). Trimming left V 3 bases short and J 9 bases short, with 12 bases between. CDR3 nucleotide sequence: TGTGCCACCAGCAGGGGGTTTGACGGTGAGCAGTTCTTC. It yields the protein CATSRGFDGEQFF.

V usage is TRBV11-1 and J usage is TRBJ2-7; TRBD1 matches 7 bases. Germline values: CDR1 SGHAT, CDR2 FQDESV (reference sequence). This CDR3 comprises 13 residues. V shed 6 bases and J 4 bases; nucleotides not matched to a gene: 6. The chain's CDR3 is CASRHTGVYEQYF. The CDR3 nucleotides are TGTGCCAGCAGGCATACAGGGGTATACGAGCAGTACTTC.

This clonotype was observed a handful of times. The rearrangement joins TRBV10-3 to TRBJ1-1; maybe TRBD1 (5 bases). This CDR3 has 14 residues. Germline V CDR1 and CDR2: ENHRY, SYGVKD. With 6 bases removed from V and 1 base from J, the gap between germline ends came to 12 bases. In DNA form, the CDR3 reads TGTGCCATCAGATCCTGGGACGGGAACACTGAAGCTTTCTTT. As protein: CAIRSWDGNTEAFF.

As to this clonotype: A much larger clone differs from this one at a single base, so this may be a read error. This rearrangement joins TRBV7-8 to TRBJ2-2, with 10 bases aligning to TRBD2. V dropped 5 bases and J dropped 6; count of bases not matched to a gene: 12. This CDR3 contains 17 residues. The germline gives CDR1 SGHVS, CDR2 FQNEAQ. CDR3 amino acids: CASSIERGGLLPGELFF. For the CDR3, the DNA is TGTGCCAGCAGCATCGAGCGGGGGGGCCTTCTCCCCGGGGAGCTGTTTTTT.

The rearrangement joins TRBV11-2 to TRBJ1-1; D gene ambiguous. Germline CDR1 and CDR2: SGHAT and FQNNGV. The CDR3 extends over 13 amino acids. V was trimmed by 4 bases and J by 8 bases, leaving 14 bases between them. Here the CDR3 reads CASSSVELREAFF. The CDR3 nucleotides are TGTGCCAGCAGCTCAGTGGAGCTTAGGGAAGCTTTCTTT. Full variable domain (rest looked up from reference TRBV11-2 and TRBJ1-1): EAGVAQSPRYKIIEKRQSVAFWCNPISGHATLYWYQQILGQGPKLLIQFQNNGVVDDSQLPKDRFSAERLKGVDSTLKIQPAKLEDSAVYLCASSSVELREAFFGQGTRLTVV.

This clonotype was counted a few times. The V and J genes are TRBV4-1 and TRBJ2-3; TRBD2 agrees at 10 bases. The CDR3 runs to 18 residues. Germline CDR1 reads MGHRA; CDR2 reads YSYEKL. J lost 2 bases, V lost 3 bases, and 11 bases had no gene match. CDR3 residues: CASSHSASGGELTDTQYF. As DNA, the CDR3 is TGCGCCAGCAGCCACAGCGCTAGCGGGGGCGAACTCACAGATACGCAGTATTTT.

This chain uses TRBV7-7 with TRBJ2-1; TRBD2 aligns across 10 bases. With V trimmed by 5 bases and J by 7 bases, 5 bases remained unmatched. Germline CDR1 SSHAT, CDR2 FNYEAQ (reference sequence). The CDR3 runs to 14 residues. DNA for the CDR3: TGTGCCAGCAGCCCCGGGACTAGCGATAATGAGCAGTTCTTC. As protein: CASSPGTSDNEQFF.

The V gene is TRBV7-3, the J gene TRBJ2-2, with 7 bases that match TRBD2. The CDR3 totals 15 residues. J was trimmed by 3 bases and V by 5 bases; bases with no gene match: 6. The germline V gene encodes CDR1 SGHTA and CDR2 FQGTGA. The chain's CDR3 is CASSKSGADTGELFF. The CDR3 DNA reads TGTGCCAGCAGCAAAAGCGGGGCCGACACCGGGGAGCTGTTTTTT. The full variable domain, with the rest looked up from reference TRBV7-3 and TRBJ2-2, is GAGVSQTPSNKVTEKGKYVELRCDPISGHTALYWYRQSLGQGPEFLIYFQGTGAADDSGLPNDRFFAVRPEGSVSTLKIQRTERGDSAVYLCASSKSGADTGELFFGEGSRLTVL.

This clonotype has a single count. The chain combines TRBV6-1 with TRBJ2-1; 7 nucleotides align to TRBD2. This CDR3 spans 16 amino acids. CDR1 and CDR2 from the germline V gene are MNHNS and SASEGT. With 6 bases clipped from V and 7 bases from J, the junction kept 15 bases outside the gene matches. The CDR3 bases are TGTGCCAGCAGGAACGGTGGGGGGGGGGACCAAAATGAGCAGTTCTTC. Translating gives CASRNGGGGDQNEQFF.

The rearrangement links TRBV12-3 or TRBV12-4 to TRBJ2-7, with D hard to call. With 6 bases removed from V and 3 bases from J, the gap between germline ends came to 12 bases. The CDR3 loop spans 13 amino acids. In nucleotides, the CDR3 is TGTGCCAGCAGGGTCGCTGGCCACTACGAGCAGTACTTC. Its protein product is CASRVAGHYEQYF.

This clonotype was found a few times. The chain employs TRBV27 and TRBJ2-7; possible D gene TRBD1, 6 bases. This CDR3 spans 16 amino acids. Germline V gives CDR1 MNHEY, CDR2 SMNVEV (reference sequence). The germline V and J ends were trimmed by 6 bases and 2 bases, with 20 bases remaining between them. Here the CDR3 DNA reads TGTGCCAGCAGCCCTACCCCCGGGACAAGAACCTACGAGCAGTACTTC. Protein: CASSPTPGTRTYEQYF.

There are many counts of this clonotype. The gene calls are TRBV6-5 and TRBJ1-4; D remains unclear. CDR3 length: 12 amino acids. Germline values: CDR1 MNHEY, CDR2 SVGAGI. V lost 8 bases and J lost 5, with 9 bases in between. The DNA for the CDR3 is TGTGCCAGCCTGGGTGAGAATGAAAAACTGTTTTTT. The encoded protein is CASLGENEKLFF.

The chain uses TRBV12-3 or TRBV12-4 and TRBJ2-6, with 12 bases aligning to TRBD1. The CDR3 consists of 17 residues. V lost 6 bases, J lost 2 bases, and 5 bases stayed unmatched. CDR3 in amino acids: CASRAGTGGTGANVLTF. The CDR3 nucleotides read TGTGCCAGCAGGGCCGGGACAGGGGGCACTGGGGCCAACGTCCTGACTTTC.

In its sample, this clonotype was seen many times. The V and J genes are TRBV11-2 and TRBJ1-5; D is unresolved. Germline CDR1 reads SGHAT; CDR2 reads FQNNGV. Between the trimmed V and J ends, which lost 0 bases and 9 bases, there was a span of 12 bases. The CDR3 extends over 14 amino acids. This chain's CDR3 is CASSLDPAGGPQHF. The CDR3 nucleotides are TGTGCCAGCAGCTTAGACCCCGCAGGAGGGCCCCAGCATTTT. Using reference TRBV11-2 and TRBJ1-5 for the parts outside the CDR3, the full variable domain is EAGVAQSPRYKIIEKRQSVAFWCNPISGHATLYWYQQILGQGPKLLIQFQNNGVVDDSQLPKDRFSAERLKGVDSTLKIQPAKLEDSAVYLCASSLDPAGGPQHFGDGTRLSIL.

The chain couples TRBV5-1 to TRBJ2-1, with TRBD1 matching over 12 bases. The germline V gene has CDR1 SGHRS and CDR2 YFSETQ. The length of the CDR3 is 16 residues. Trimming cost V 2 bases and J 8 bases; bases outside gene matches: 8. The CDR3 sequence: CASSLGAGQGAYEQFF. DNA of the CDR3: TGCGCCAGCAGCTTAGGGGCGGGACAGGGGGCGTATGAGCAGTTCTTC.

This clonotype was recorded a few times. This rearrangement joins TRBV2 to TRBJ1-1; D gene ambiguous. Germline CDR1 is SNHLY and CDR2 is FYNNEI. Trimming pared 1 base from V and 1 base from J, leaving 10 bases between. The CDR3 has 15 residues. The CDR3 protein is CASSEGEGWNTEAFF. CDR3 DNA sequence: TGTGCCAGCAGTGAAGGTGAGGGTTGGAACACTGAAGCTTTCTTT.